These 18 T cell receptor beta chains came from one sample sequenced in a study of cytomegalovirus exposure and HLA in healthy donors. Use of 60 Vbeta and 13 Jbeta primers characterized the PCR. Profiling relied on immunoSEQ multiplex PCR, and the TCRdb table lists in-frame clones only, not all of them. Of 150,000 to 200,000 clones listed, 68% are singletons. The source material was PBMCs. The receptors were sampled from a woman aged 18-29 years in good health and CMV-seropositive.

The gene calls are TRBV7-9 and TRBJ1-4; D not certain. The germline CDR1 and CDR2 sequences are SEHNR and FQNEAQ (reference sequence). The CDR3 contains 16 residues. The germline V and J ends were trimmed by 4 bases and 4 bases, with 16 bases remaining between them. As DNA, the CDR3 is TGTGCCAGCAGCTCCAGCCGGGGAACCCTTAATGAAAAACTGTTTTTT. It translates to CASSSSRGTLNEKLFF.

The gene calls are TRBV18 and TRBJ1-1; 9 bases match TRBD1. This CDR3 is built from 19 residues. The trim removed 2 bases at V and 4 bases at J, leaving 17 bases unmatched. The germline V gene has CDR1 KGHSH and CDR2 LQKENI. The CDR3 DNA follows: TGTGCCAGCTCACCAAGGAAGGGACAGGGTGGTGTATCTAGCACTGAAGCTTTCTTT. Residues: CASSPRKGQGGVSSTEAFF.

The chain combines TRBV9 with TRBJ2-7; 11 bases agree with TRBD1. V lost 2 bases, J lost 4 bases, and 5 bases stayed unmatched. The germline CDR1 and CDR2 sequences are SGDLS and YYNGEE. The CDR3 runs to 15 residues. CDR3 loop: CASSVSGQGAYEQYF. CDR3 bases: TGTGCCAGCAGCGTTAGTGGACAGGGGGCTTACGAGCAGTACTTC.

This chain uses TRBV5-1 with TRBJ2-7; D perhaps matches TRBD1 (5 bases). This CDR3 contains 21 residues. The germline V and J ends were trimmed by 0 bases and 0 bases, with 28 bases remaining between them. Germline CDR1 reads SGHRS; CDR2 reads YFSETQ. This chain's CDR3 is CASSLDLVRRDRKGPSYEQYF. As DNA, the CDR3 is TGCGCCAGCAGCTTGGACCTGGTCCGCAGGGATCGTAAGGGGCCCTCCTACGAGCAGTACTTC.

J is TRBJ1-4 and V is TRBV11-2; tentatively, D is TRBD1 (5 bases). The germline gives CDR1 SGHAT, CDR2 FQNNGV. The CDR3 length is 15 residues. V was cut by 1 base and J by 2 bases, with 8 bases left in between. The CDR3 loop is CASSLVGGTNEKLFF. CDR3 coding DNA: TGTGCCAGCAGCTTAGTGGGGGGGACTAATGAAAAACTGTTTTTT.

CDR3 in amino acids: CASGLRLAGSSYNEQFF. DNA for the CDR3: TGTGCTAGTGGCCTGCGACTAGCGGGTAGCTCCTACAATGAGCAGTTCTTC. The genes are TRBV12-5 and TRBJ2-1; 10 bases fit TRBD2. The CDR3 length is 17 residues. V trimming: 6 bases; J trimming: 0 bases; junction bases outside the gene matches: 8. Germline assignment: CDR1 LGHNT and CDR2 FRNRAP.

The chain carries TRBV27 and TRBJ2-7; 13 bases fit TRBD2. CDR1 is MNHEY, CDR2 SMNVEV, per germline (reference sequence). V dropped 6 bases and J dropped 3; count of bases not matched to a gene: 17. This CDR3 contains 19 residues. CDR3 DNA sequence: TGTGCCAGCAGCCTCACCGCCCGACCGGGACTAGCGGGGCTCTACGAGCAGTACTTC. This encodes CASSLTARPGLAGLYEQYF.

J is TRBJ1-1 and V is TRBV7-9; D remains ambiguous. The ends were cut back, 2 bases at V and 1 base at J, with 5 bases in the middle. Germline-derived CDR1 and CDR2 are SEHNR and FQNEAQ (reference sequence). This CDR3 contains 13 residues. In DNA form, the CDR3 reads TGTGCCAGCAGCTTAACACCGAACACTGAAGCTTTCTTT. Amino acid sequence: CASSLTPNTEAFF.

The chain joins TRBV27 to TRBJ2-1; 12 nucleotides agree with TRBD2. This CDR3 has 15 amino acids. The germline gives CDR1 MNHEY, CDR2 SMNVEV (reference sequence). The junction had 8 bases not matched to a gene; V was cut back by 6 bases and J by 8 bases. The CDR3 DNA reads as TGTGCCAGCAGACTAGCGGGAGGCCCCCTGGATGAGCAGTTCTTC. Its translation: CASRLAGGPLDEQFF.

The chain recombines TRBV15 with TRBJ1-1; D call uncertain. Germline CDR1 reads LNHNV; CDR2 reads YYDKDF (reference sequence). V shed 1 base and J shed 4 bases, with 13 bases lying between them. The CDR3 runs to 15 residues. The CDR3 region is CATSRARELGTEAFF. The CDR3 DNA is TGTGCCACCAGCAGAGCGAGGGAGCTTGGCACTGAAGCTTTCTTT. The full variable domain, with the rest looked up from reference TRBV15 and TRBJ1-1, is DAMVIQNPRYQVTQFGKPVTLSCSQTLNHNVMYWYQQKSSQAPKLLFHYYDKDFNNEADTPDNFQSRRPNTSFCFLDIRSPGLGDTAMYLCATSRARELGTEAFFGQGTRLTVV.

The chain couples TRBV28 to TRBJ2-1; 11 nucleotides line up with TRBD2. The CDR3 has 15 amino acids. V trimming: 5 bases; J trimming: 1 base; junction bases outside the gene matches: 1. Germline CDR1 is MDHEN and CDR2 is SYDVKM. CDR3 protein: CASSRLAGSYNEQFF. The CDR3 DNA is TGTGCCAGCAGTAGACTAGCGGGATCCTACAATGAGCAGTTCTTC. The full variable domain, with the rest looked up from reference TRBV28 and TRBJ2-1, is DVKVTQSSRYLVKRTGEKVFLECVQDMDHENMFWYRQDPGLGLRLIYFSYDVKMKEKGDIPEGYSVSREKKERFSLILESASTNQTSMYLCASSRLAGSYNEQFFGPGTRLTVL.

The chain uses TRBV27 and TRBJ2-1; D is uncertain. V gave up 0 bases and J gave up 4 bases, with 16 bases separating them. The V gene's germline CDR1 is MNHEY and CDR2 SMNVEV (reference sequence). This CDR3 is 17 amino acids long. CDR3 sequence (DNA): TGTGCCAGCAGTTTATCGATGGCAGGTTTCCGTTACAATGAGCAGTTCTTC. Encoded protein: CASSLSMAGFRYNEQFF.

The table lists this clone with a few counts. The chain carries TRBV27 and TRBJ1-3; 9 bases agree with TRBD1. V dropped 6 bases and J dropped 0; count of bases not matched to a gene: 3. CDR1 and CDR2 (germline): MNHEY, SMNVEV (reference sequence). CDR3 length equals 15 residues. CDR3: CASRPTGGSGNTIYF. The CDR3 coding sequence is TGTGCCAGCAGGCCGACAGGGGGCTCTGGAAACACCATATATTTT.

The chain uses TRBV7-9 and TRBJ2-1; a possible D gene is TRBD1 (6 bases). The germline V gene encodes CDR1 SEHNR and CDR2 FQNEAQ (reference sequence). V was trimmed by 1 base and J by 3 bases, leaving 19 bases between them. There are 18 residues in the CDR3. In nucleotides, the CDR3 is TGTGCCAGCAGCTTAGGGGGACAAGGTGCCCTTCTCTACAATGAGCAGTTCTTC. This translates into CASSLGGQGALLYNEQFF.

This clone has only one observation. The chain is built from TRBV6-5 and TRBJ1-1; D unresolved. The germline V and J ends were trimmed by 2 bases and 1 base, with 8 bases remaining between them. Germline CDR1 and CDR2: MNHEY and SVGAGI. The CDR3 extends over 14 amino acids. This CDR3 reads CASSYTARNTEAFF. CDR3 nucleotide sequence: TGTGCCAGCAGTTACACCGCCAGGAACACTGAAGCTTTCTTT.

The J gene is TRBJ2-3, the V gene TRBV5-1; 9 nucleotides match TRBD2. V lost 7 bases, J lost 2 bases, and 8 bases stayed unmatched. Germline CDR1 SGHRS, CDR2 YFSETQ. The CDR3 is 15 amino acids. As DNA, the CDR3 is TGCGCCAGCCGACGAAGCGGGGGGATCACAGATACGCAGTATTTT. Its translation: CASRRSGGITDTQYF.

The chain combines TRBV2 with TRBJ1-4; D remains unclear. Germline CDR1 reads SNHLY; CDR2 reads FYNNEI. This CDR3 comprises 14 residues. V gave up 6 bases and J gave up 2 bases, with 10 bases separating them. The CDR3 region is CASSVWQTNEKLFF. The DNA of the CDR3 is TGTGCCAGCAGCGTTTGGCAGACTAATGAAAAACTGTTTTTT.

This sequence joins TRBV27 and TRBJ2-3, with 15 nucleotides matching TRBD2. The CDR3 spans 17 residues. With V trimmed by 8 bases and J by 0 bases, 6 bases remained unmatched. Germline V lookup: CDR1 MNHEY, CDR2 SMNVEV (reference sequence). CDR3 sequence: CASSGLAGGSSTDTQYF. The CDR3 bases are TGTGCCAGCTCGGGACTAGCGGGGGGATCTAGCACAGATACGCAGTATTTT.